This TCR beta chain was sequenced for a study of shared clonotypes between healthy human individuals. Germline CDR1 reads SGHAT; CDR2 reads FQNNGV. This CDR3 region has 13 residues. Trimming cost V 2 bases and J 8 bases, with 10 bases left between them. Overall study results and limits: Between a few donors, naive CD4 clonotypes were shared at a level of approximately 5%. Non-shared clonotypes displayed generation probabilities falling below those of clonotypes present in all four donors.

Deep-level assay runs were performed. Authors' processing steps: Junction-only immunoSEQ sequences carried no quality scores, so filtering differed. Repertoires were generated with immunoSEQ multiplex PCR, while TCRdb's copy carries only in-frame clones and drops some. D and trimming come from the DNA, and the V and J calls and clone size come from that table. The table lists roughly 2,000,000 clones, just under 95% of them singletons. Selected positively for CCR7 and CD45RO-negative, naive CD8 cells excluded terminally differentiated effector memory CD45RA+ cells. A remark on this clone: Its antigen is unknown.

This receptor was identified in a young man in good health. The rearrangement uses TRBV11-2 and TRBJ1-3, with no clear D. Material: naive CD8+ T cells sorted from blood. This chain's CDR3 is CASSLSPLYTIYF. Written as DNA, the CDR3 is TGTGCCAGCAGCTTATCTCCTCTTTACACCATATATTTT.